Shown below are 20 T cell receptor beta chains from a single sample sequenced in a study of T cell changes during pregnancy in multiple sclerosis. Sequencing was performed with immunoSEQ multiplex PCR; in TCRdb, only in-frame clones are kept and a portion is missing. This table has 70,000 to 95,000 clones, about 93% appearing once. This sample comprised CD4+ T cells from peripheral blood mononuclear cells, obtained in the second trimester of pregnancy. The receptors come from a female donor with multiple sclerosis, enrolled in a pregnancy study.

As DNA, the CDR3 is TGTGCCAGCAGTTCCTTACGAGCGGGAGGCCAGACCCAGTACTTC. It yields the protein CASSSLRAGGQTQYF. The V and J genes are TRBV7-8 and TRBJ2-5; 9 bases agree with TRBD2. V was pared by 6 bases and J by 6 bases, with 11 bases of the junction left unmatched. From germline, CDR1 is SGHVS and CDR2 FQNEAQ. The length of the CDR3 is 15 residues.

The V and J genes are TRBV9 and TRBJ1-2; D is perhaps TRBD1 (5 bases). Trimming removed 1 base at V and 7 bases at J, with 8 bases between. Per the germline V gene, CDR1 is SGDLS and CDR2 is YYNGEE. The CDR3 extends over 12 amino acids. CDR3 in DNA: TGTGCCAGCAGCGTACATAGGGGTGGCTACACCTTC. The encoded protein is CASSVHRGGYTF.

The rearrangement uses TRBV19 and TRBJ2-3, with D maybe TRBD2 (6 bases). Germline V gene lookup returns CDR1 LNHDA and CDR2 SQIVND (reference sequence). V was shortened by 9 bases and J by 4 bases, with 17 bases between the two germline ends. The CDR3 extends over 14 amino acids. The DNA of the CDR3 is TGTGCCAGCACGCCGGAGGGCCAGGCAGATACGCAGTATTTT. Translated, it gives CASTPEGQADTQYF. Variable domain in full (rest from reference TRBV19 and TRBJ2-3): DGGITQSPKYLFRKEGQNVTLSCEQNLNHDAMYWYRQDPGQGLRLIYYSQIVNDFQKGDIAEGYSVSREKKESFPLTVTSAQKNPTAFYLCASTPEGQADTQYFGPGTRLTVL.

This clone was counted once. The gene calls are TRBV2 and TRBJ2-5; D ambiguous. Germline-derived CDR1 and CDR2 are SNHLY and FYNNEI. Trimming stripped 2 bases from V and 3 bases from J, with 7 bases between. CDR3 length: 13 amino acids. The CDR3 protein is CASSESRKETQYF. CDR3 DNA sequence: TGTGCCAGCAGTGAATCCAGGAAAGAGACCCAGTACTTC. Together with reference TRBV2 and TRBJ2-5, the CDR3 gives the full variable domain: EPEVTQTPSHQVTQMGQEVILRCVPISNHLYFYWYRQILGQKVEFLVSFYNNEISEKSEIFDDQFSVERPDGSNFTLKIRSTKLEDSAMYFCASSESRKETQYFGPGTRLLVL.

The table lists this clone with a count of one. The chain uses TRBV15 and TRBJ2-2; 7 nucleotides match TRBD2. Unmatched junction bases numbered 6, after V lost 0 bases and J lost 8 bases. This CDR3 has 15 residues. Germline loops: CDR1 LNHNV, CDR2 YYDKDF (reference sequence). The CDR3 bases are TGTGCCACCAGCAGAGATTATCGGGGAGGGGGGGAGCTGTTTTTT. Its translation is CATSRDYRGGGELFF.

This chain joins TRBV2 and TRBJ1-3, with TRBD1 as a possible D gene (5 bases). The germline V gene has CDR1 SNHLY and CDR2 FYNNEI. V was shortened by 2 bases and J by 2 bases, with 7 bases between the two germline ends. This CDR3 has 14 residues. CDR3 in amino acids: CASSEPRAGNTIYF. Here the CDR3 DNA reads TGTGCCAGCAGTGAACCCAGGGCTGGAAACACCATATATTTT. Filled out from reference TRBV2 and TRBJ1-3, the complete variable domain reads EPEVTQTPSHQVTQMGQEVILRCVPISNHLYFYWYRQILGQKVEFLVSFYNNEISEKSEIFDDQFSVERPDGSNFTLKIRSTKLEDSAMYFCASSEPRAGNTIYFGEGSWLTVV.

Here the CDR3 DNA reads TGTGCCAGCACCGCCGACAATCGCACAGATACGCAGTATTTT. Amino acids: CASTADNRTDTQYF. The chain carries TRBV2 and TRBJ2-3; D is ambiguous. The germline V gene encodes CDR1 SNHLY and CDR2 FYNNEI. Trimming stripped 7 bases from V and 1 base from J, with 12 bases between. The CDR3 consists of 14 residues.

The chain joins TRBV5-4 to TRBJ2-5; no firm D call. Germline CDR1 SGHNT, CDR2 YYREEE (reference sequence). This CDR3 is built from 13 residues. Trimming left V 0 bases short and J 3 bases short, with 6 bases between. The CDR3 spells CASSLGSEETQYF. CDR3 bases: TGTGCCAGCAGCTTGGGGTCGGAAGAGACCCAGTACTTC.

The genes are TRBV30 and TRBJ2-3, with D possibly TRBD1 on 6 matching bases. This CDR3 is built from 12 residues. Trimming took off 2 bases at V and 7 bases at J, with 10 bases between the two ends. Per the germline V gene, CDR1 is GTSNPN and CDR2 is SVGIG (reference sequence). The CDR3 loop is CAWSPGQNTQYF. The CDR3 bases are TGTGCCTGGAGTCCGGGACAAAATACGCAGTATTTT.

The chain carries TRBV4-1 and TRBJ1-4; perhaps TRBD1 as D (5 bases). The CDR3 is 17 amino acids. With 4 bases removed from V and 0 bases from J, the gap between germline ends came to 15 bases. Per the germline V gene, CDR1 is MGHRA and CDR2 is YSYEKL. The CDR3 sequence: CASSLGGGKATNEKLFF. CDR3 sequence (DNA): TGCGCCAGCAGCCTGGGCGGGGGAAAGGCAACTAATGAAAAACTGTTTTTT.

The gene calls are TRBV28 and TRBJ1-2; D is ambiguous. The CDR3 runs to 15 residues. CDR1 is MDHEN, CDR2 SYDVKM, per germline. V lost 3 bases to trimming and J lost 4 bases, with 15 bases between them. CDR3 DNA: TGTGCCAGCAGTTTTCGGGGTGGTCCGGGCTATGGCTACACCTTC. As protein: CASSFRGGPGYGYTF.

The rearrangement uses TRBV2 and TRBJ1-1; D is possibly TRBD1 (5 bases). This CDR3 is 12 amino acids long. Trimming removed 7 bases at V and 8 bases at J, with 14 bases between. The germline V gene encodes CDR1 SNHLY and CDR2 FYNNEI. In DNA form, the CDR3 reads TGTGCCAGCAAGATCGACAGAGAGGAAGCTTTCTTT. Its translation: CASKIDREEAFF.

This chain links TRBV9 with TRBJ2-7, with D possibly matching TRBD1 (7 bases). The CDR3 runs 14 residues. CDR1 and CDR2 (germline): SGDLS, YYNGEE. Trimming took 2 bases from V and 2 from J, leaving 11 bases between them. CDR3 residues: CASSVAGQPYEQYF. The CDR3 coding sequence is TGTGCCAGCAGCGTTGCGGGACAGCCCTACGAGCAGTACTTC. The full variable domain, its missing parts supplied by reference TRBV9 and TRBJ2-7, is DSGVTQTPKHLITATGQRVTLRCSPRSGDLSVYWYQQSLDQGLQFLIQYYNGEERAKGNILERFSAQQFPDLHSELNLSSLELGDSALYFCASSVAGQPYEQYFGPGTRLTVT.

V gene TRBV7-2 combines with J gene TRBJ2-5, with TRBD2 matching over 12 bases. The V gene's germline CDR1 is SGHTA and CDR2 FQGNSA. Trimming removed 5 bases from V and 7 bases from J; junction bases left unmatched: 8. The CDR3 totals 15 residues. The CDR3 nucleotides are TGTGCCAGCAGCCCCCTAGCGGGGGGGCTTGGGACCCAGTACTTC. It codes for CASSPLAGGLGTQYF.

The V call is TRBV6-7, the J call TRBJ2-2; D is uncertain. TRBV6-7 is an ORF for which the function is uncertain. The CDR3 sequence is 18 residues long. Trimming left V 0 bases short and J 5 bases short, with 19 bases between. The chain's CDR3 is CASSYSTPVADETGELFF. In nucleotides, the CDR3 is TGTGCCAGCAGTTACTCCACCCCCGTGGCAGATGAAACCGGGGAGCTGTTTTTT.

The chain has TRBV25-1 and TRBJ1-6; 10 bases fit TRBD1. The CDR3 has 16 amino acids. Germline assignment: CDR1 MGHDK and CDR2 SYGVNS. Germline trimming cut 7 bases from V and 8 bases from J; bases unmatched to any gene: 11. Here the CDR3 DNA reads TGTGCCAGCACTAGGTCCGGGACAGGGGTGTATTCACCCCTCCACTTT. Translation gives CASTRSGTGVYSPLHF.

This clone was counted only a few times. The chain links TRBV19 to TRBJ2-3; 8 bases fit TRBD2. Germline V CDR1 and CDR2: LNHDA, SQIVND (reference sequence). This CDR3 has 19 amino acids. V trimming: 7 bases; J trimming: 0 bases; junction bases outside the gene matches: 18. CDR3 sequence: CASTQYGGGSGVSTDTQYF. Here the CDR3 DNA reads TGTGCCAGTACCCAATATGGGGGAGGTAGCGGGGTCAGCACAGATACGCAGTATTTT. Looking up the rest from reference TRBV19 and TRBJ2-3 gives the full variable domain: DGGITQSPKYLFRKEGQNVTLSCEQNLNHDAMYWYRQDPGQGLRLIYYSQIVNDFQKGDIAEGYSVSREKKESFPLTVTSAQKNPTAFYLCASTQYGGGSGVSTDTQYFGPGTRLTVL.

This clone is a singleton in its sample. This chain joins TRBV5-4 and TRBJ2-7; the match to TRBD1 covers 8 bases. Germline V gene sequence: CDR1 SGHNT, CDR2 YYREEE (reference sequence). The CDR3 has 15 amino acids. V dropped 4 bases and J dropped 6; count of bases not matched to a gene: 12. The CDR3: CASSPGQVGVREQYF. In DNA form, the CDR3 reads TGTGCCAGCAGCCCGGGACAGGTAGGGGTTCGCGAGCAGTACTTC.

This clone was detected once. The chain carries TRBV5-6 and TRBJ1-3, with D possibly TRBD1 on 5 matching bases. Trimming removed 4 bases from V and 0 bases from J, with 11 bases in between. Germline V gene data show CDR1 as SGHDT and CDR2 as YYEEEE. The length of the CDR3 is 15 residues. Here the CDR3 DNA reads TGTGCCAGCAGCCCCCGGGACTACTCTGGAAACACCATATATTTT. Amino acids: CASSPRDYSGNTIYF.

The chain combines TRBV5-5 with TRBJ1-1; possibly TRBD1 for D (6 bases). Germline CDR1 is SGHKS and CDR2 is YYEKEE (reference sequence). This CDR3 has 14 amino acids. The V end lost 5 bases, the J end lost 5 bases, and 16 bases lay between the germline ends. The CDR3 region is CASSLQGFGTEAFF. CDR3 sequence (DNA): TGTGCCAGCAGTTTGCAGGGGTTCGGGACTGAAGCTTTCTTT.